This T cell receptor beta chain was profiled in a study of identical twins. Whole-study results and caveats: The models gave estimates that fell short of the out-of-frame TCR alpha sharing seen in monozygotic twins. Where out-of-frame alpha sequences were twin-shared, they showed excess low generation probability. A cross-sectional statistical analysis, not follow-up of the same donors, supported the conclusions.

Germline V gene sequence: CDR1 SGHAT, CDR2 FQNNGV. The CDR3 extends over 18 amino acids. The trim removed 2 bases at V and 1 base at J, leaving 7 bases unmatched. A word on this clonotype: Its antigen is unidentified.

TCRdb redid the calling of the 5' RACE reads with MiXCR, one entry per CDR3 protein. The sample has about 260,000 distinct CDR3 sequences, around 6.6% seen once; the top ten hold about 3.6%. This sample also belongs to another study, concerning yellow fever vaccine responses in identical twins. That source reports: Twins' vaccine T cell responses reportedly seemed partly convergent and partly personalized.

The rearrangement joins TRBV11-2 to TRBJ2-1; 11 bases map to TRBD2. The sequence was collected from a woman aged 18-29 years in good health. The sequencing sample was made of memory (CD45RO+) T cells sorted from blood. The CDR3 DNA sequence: TGTGCCAGCAGCTTAAGTAGCGGGAGGGCCAAATCCTACAATGAGCAGTTCTTC. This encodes CASSLSSGRAKSYNEQFF.